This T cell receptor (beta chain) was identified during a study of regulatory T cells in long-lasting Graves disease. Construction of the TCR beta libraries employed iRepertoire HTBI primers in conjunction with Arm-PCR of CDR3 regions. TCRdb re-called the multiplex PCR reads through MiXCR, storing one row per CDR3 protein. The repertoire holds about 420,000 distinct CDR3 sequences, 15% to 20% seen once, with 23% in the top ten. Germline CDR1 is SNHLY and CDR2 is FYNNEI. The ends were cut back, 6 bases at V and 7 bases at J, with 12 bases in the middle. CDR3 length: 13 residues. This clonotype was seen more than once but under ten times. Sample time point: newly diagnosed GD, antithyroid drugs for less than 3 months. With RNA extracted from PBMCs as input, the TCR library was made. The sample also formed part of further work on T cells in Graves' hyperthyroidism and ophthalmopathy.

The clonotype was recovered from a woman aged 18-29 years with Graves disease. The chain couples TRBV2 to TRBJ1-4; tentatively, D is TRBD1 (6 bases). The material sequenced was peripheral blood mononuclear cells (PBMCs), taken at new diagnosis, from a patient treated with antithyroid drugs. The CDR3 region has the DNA TGTGCCAGCAGACAGGGAGGATCTGAAAAACTGTTTTTT. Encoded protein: CASRQGGSEKLFF.